The 24 T cell receptor beta chains given below trace back to one sample, sequenced in a study of identical twins. TCRdb called the 5' RACE reads again in MiXCR, with one record for every CDR3 protein. The top ten hold 0.98% of the sample, which has 700,000 or so distinct CDR3 sequences, less than 10% seen once. The same data also contributed to another study, on yellow fever vaccine responses in identical twins.

The sequencing sample was made of PBMCs. These receptors were taken from a young woman in good health.

In this sample, this clonotype turned up many times. CDR3 protein: CASSLGFRDRPTDEQFF. In nucleotides, the CDR3 is TGTGCCAGCAGCTTGGGTTTCCGGGACAGGCCCACGGATGAGCAGTTCTTC. The chain employs TRBV5-6 and TRBJ2-1; 8 bases are a match to TRBD1. The CDR3 has 17 amino acids. Germline V gives CDR1 SGHDT, CDR2 YYEEEE. V lost 0 bases to trimming and J lost 8 bases; unmatched junction nucleotides: 13. The entire variable domain, with the rest obtained from reference TRBV5-6 and TRBJ2-1, is as follows: DAGVTQSPTHLIKTRGQQVTLRCSPKSGHDTVSWYQQALGQGPQFIFQYYEEEERQRGNFPDRFSGHQFPNYSSELNVNALLLGDSALYLCASSLGFRDRPTDEQFFGPGTRLTVL.

This clonotype has a handful of counts. CDR3 region: CASSILMGGELFF. The DNA for the CDR3 is TGTGCCAGCAGCATATTGATGGGCGGGGAGCTGTTTTTT. The V and J genes are TRBV7-9 and TRBJ2-2; D is unresolved. V lost 5 bases and J lost 7, with 11 bases in between. The germline V gene encodes CDR1 SEHNR and CDR2 FQNEAQ (reference sequence). This CDR3 spans 13 amino acids.

This clonotype has a count of ten or more. The rearrangement uses TRBV29-1 and TRBJ2-2; possible D gene TRBD1, 6 bases. Germline V gene lookup returns CDR1 SQVTM and CDR2 ANQGSEA. The ends were cut back, 6 bases at V and 1 base at J, with 9 bases in the middle. The CDR3 has 13 amino acids. The CDR3 loop reads CSVETGNTGELFF. The CDR3 bases are TGCAGCGTCGAGACAGGGAACACCGGGGAGCTGTTTTTT.

V usage is TRBV14 and J usage is TRBJ2-1, with no clear D. V lost 3 bases and J 9 bases, leaving 12 bases between the germline ends. The CDR3 extends over 13 amino acids. From germline, CDR1 is SGHDN and CDR2 FVKESK. The CDR3 is CASSHLRLSEQFF. DNA of the CDR3: TGTGCCAGCAGCCACTTAAGACTGAGTGAGCAGTTCTTC.

This clonotype was detected only a few times. The chain couples TRBV7-9 to TRBJ2-7; 8 bases are shared with TRBD2. The CDR3 contains 13 residues. Germline loops: CDR1 SEHNR, CDR2 FQNEAQ (reference sequence). Trimming removed 8 bases from V and 5 bases from J; junction bases left unmatched: 8. The CDR3: CASALGLGDEQYF. The CDR3 region has the DNA TGTGCCAGCGCTCTGGGACTAGGTGACGAGCAGTACTTC.

The V and J genes are TRBV5-6 and TRBJ2-1, with 7 positions matching TRBD2. In germline, CDR1 is SGHDT, CDR2 YYEEEE. V lost 2 bases and J lost 5; bases outside the gene matches: 13. The CDR3 is made up of 17 amino acids. CDR3 sequence: CASSLRPTTSPDNEQFF. CDR3 DNA: TGTGCCAGCAGCTTAAGACCAACGACTAGCCCAGACAATGAGCAGTTCTTC.

The rearrangement joins TRBV20-1 to TRBJ2-3, with D perhaps being TRBD1 or TRBD2 (5 bases each). The CDR3 is made up of 16 amino acids. Germline-derived CDR1 and CDR2 are DFQATT and SNEGSKA (reference sequence). V lost 0 bases and J lost 6, with 19 bases in between. CDR3 residues: CSARDPRRGLRDTQYF. Written as DNA, the CDR3 is TGCAGTGCTAGAGACCCCCGTCGGGGCTTGAGGGATACGCAGTATTTT.

This clonotype was seen ten or more times. The chain recombines TRBV20-1 with TRBJ1-2; 7 bases line up with TRBD1. Per germline, CDR1 DFQATT and CDR2 SNEGSKA (reference sequence). The ends lost 3 bases at V and 7 bases at J; junction bases unmatched: 5. The CDR3 sequence is 12 residues long. DNA for the CDR3: TGCAGTGCTAGTGGGACAGAAGGTGGCTACACCTTC. Translated: CSASGTEGGYTF.

This clonotype was counted at least ten times. The chain recombines TRBV5-1 with TRBJ2-3; maybe TRBD2 (5 bases). V was pared by 0 bases and J by 2 bases, with 7 bases between. The CDR3 runs to 14 residues. Germline V CDR1 and CDR2: SGHRS, YFSETQ. The CDR3 region has the DNA TGCGCCAGCAGCTTGGAACGGGACACAGATACGCAGTATTTT. Its translation: CASSLERDTDTQYF.

This clonotype was recorded a few times. CDR3 in amino acids: CASSHLTDTQYF. The CDR3 DNA sequence: TGCGCCAGCAGCCACCTTACAGATACGCAGTATTTT. V usage is TRBV4-1 and J usage is TRBJ2-3, with unresolved D. Germline V CDR1 and CDR2: MGHRA, YSYEKL. The CDR3 sequence is 12 residues long. Between the trimmed V and J ends, which lost 3 bases and 3 bases, there was a span of 4 bases.

This clonotype has at least ten counts. The V and J genes are TRBV7-2 and TRBJ2-1; D gene ambiguous. Germline CDR1 is SGHTA and CDR2 is FQGNSA. The germline V and J ends were trimmed by 1 base and 7 bases, with 8 bases remaining between them. The CDR3 totals 13 residues. The CDR3 DNA is TGTGCCAGCAGCTTAGGACTGATTAATGAGCAGTTCTTC. Its translation: CASSLGLINEQFF.

This clonotype was observed at least ten times. V gene TRBV12-3 or TRBV12-4 combines with J gene TRBJ2-7; D uncertain. The germline V and J ends were trimmed by 3 bases and 2 bases, with 8 bases remaining between them. The CDR3 consists of 13 residues. In DNA form, the CDR3 reads TGTGCCAGCAGTTTCCGTGCAGCCTACGAGCAGTACTTC. Its protein product is CASSFRAAYEQYF.

The CDR3 loop reads CSAPTFSSMVSGANVLTF. The DNA of the CDR3 is TGCAGTGCCCCCACGTTTAGTTCGATGGTGAGCGGGGCCAACGTCCTGACTTTC. The V and J genes are TRBV20-1 and TRBJ2-6; no reliable D call. Germline CDR1 and CDR2: DFQATT and SNEGSKA (reference sequence). V was clipped by 6 bases and J by 4 bases, with 25 bases between them. The CDR3 totals 18 residues.

This clonotype was detected a few times. The J gene is TRBJ2-5, the V gene TRBV11-2; D may be TRBD1 (5 bases). Germline V gene data show CDR1 as SGHAT and CDR2 as FQNNGV. The CDR3 spans 15 residues. V was shortened by 6 bases and J by 1 base, with 15 bases between the two germline ends. In DNA, the CDR3 is TGTGCCAGCAGTGCTGGACATTGGGTCCAAGAGACCCAGTACTTC. Encoded protein: CASSAGHWVQETQYF.

The chain has TRBV10-1 and TRBJ2-2, with D hard to call. Trimming left V 1 base short and J 0 bases short, with 9 bases between. Per germline, CDR1 WNHNN and CDR2 SYGVQD (reference sequence). The CDR3 consists of 16 residues. The CDR3 reads CASSELPTTNTGELFF. CDR3 bases: TGCGCCAGCAGTGAGTTGCCGACCACGAACACCGGGGAGCTGTTTTTT.

A few counts support this clonotype. This chain links TRBV2 with TRBJ2-1; 7 bases agree with TRBD2. The V gene's germline CDR1 is SNHLY and CDR2 FYNNEI. The CDR3 loop spans 16 amino acids. V trimming: 1 base; J trimming: 9 bases; junction bases outside the gene matches: 12. The chain's CDR3 is CASSEGLASSFGEQFF. The DNA for the CDR3 is TGTGCCAGCAGTGAAGGACTAGCTTCGTCGTTTGGTGAGCAGTTCTTC.

This clonotype showed up just a few times. The chain joins TRBV20-1 to TRBJ2-2; 12 bases fit TRBD2. This CDR3 has 18 residues. Germline-derived CDR1 and CDR2 are DFQATT and SNEGSKA (reference sequence). Trimming removed 6 bases from V and 7 bases from J; junction bases left unmatched: 18. CDR3 amino acids: CSATPLTSGGPGGGELFF. CDR3 nucleotides: TGCAGTGCCACCCCCCTAACTAGCGGGGGGCCGGGAGGCGGGGAGCTGTTTTTT.

The J gene is TRBJ2-1, the V gene TRBV4-3, with TRBD2 identical over 7 bases. The CDR3 length is 16 residues. J was trimmed by 0 bases and V by 3 bases; bases with no gene match: 5. Germline CDR1 and CDR2: LGHNA and YSLEER. The CDR3 DNA sequence: TGCGCCAGCAGCCACCAGCGGGAACCCTCCTACAATGAGCAGTTCTTC. This sequence encodes CASSHQREPSYNEQFF.

The chain carries TRBV7-9 and TRBJ1-1; the match to TRBD1 covers 7 bases. This CDR3 contains 12 residues. Losses at the gene ends were 4 bases for V and 4 bases for J; bases not matched to a gene: 0. Germline V lookup: CDR1 SEHNR, CDR2 FQNEAQ (reference sequence). The CDR3 sequence is CASSWTGTEAFF. The DNA of the CDR3 is TGTGCCAGCAGCTGGACAGGCACTGAAGCTTTCTTT.

Only a few counts were recorded for this clonotype. The J gene is TRBJ2-2, the V gene TRBV9, with 10 bases aligning to TRBD1. This CDR3 region has 14 residues. The V gene end was trimmed by 6 bases and the J gene end by 6 bases; junction bases not matched to a gene: 5. The germline CDR1 and CDR2 sequences are SGDLS and YYNGEE. The CDR3, as DNA: TGTGCCAGCACCGGACAGGGGGACCCCGGGGAGCTGTTTTTT. This sequence encodes CASTGQGDPGELFF. The full variable domain, in which reference TRBV9 and TRBJ2-2 provide the parts outside the CDR3, is DSGVTQTPKHLITATGQRVTLRCSPRSGDLSVYWYQQSLDQGLQFLIQYYNGEERAKGNILERFSAQQFPDLHSELNLSSLELGDSALYFCASTGQGDPGELFFGEGSRLTVL.

In its sample, this clonotype was seen a few times. J is TRBJ2-3 and V is TRBV7-2; D perhaps matches TRBD2 (6 bases). The CDR3 extends over 17 amino acids. V dropped 5 bases and J dropped 0 bases, with 18 bases sitting between them. The germline gives CDR1 SGHTA, CDR2 FQGNSA. DNA of the CDR3: TGTGCCAGCAGCCGAGCCACCGGCGGGGTTAGCACAGATACGCAGTATTTT. Translated: CASSRATGGVSTDTQYF.

In its sample, this clonotype was seen many times. CDR3 loop: CATSIDQGFGNTIYF. CDR3 in DNA: TGTGCCACCAGCATAGATCAGGGGTTCGGAAACACCATATATTTT. The gene calls are TRBV15 and TRBJ1-3, with a possible D match to TRBD1 (6 bases). The germline V and J ends were trimmed by 4 bases and 4 bases, with 14 bases remaining between them. Germline V CDR1 and CDR2: LNHNV, YYDKDF (reference sequence). The CDR3 spans 15 residues.

This clonotype showed up many times. V is TRBV12-3 or TRBV12-4 and J is TRBJ1-3; D not resolved. The CDR3 covers 12 residues. V was pared by 5 bases and J by 2 bases, with 4 bases between. CDR3 coding DNA: TGTGCCAGCAGTCGAACTGGAAACACCATATATTTT. Its protein product is CASSRTGNTIYF.

This clonotype was observed many times. V usage is TRBV7-9 and J usage is TRBJ2-1, with TRBD2 identical over 10 bases. V lost 5 bases and J lost 5; bases outside the gene matches: 6. The CDR3 loop spans 15 amino acids. Germline-derived CDR1 and CDR2 are SEHNR and FQNEAQ (reference sequence). The CDR3, as DNA: TGTGCCAGCAGCCCAGCGGGAGGGCCGGACAATGAGCAGTTCTTC. The encoded protein is CASSPAGGPDNEQFF.